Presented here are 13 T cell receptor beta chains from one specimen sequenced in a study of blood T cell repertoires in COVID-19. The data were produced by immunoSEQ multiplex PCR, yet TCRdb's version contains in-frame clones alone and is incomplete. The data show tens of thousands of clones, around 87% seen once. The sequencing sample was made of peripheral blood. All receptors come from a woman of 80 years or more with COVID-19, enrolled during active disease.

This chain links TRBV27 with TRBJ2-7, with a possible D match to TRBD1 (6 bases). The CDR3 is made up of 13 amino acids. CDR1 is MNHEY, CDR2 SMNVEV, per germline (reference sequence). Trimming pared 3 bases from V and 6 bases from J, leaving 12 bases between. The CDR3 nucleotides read TGTGCCAGCAGTTTTTACAGGGATGCCGAGCAGTACTTC. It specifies CASSFYRDAEQYF.

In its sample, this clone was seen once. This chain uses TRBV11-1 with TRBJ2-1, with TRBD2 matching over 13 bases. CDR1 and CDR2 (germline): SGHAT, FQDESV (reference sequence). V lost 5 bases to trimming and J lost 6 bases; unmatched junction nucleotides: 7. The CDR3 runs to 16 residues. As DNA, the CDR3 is TGTGCCAGCAGCAAGCTGGGACTAGCGGGAACCAATGAGCAGTTCTTC. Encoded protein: CASSKLGLAGTNEQFF.

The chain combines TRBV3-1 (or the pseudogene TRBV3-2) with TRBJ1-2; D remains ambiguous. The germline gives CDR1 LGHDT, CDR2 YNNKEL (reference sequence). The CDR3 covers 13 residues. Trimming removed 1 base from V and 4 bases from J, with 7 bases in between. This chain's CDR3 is CASSQGLIYGYTF. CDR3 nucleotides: TGTGCCAGCAGCCAAGGACTGATCTATGGCTACACCTTC.

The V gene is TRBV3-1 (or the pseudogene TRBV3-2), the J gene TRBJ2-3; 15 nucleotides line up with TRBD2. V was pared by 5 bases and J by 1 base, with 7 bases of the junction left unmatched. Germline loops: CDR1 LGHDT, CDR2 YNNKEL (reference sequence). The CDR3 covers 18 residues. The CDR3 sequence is CASSLRGLAGGRTDTQYF. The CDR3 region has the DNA TGTGCCAGCAGCTTGCGGGGACTAGCGGGGGGACGCACAGATACGCAGTATTTT.

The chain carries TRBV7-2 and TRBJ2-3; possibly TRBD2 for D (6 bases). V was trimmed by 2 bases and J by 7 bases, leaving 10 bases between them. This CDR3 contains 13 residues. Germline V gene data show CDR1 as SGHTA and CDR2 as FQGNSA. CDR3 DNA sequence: TGTGCCAGCAGCTTAATCCGGGGGAATACGCAGTATTTT. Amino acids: CASSLIRGNTQYF.

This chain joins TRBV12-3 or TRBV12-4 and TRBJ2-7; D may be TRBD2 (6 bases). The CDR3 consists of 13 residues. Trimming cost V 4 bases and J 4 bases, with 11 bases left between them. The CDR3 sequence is CASSSPGLYEQYF. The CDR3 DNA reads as TGTGCCAGCAGTTCCCCGGGACTTTACGAGCAGTACTTC.

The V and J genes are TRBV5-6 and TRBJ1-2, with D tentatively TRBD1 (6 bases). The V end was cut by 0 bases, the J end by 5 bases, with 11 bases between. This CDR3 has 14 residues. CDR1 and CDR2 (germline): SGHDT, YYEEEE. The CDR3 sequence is CASSLGRGRYGYTF. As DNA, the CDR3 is TGTGCCAGCAGCTTGGGCAGGGGTAGGTATGGCTACACCTTC.

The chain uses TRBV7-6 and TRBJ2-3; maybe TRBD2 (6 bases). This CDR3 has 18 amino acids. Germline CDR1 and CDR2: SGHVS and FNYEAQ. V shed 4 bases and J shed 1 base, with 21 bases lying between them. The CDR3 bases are TGTGCCAGCAGCTCAAGAACACAGACTAGTCTGGGCACAGATACGCAGTATTTT. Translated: CASSSRTQTSLGTDTQYF.

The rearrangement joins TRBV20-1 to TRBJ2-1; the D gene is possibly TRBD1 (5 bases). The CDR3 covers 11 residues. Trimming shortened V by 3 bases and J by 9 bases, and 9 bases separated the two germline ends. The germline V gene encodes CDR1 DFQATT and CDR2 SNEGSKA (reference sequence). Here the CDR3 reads CSARGPVEQFF. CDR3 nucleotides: TGCAGTGCTAGGGGGCCCGTTGAGCAGTTCTTC.

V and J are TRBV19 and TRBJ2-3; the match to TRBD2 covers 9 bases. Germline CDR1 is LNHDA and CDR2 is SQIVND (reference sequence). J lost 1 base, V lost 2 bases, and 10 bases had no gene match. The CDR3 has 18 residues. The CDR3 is CASSIIGGRTSGTDTQYF. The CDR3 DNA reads TGTGCCAGTAGTATAATAGGGGGCAGGACTAGCGGCACAGATACGCAGTATTTT.

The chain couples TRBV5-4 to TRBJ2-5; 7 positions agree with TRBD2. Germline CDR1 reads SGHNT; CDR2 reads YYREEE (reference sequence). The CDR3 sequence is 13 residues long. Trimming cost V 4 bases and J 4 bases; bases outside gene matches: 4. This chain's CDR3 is CASSMPGGETQYF. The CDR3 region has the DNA TGTGCCAGCAGCATGCCGGGGGGAGAGACCCAGTACTTC.

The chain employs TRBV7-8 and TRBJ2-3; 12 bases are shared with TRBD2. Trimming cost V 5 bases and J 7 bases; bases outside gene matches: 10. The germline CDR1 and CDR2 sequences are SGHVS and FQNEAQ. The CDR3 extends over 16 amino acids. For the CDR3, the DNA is TGTGCCAGCAGCCTCGGACTAGCGGGGATACAGAATACGCAGTATTTT. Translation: CASSLGLAGIQNTQYF. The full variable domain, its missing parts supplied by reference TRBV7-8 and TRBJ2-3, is GAGVSQSPRYKVAKRGQDVALRCDPISGHVSLFWYQQALGQGPEFLTYFQNEAQLDKSGLPSDRFFAERPEGSVSTLKIQRTQQEDSAVYLCASSLGLAGIQNTQYFGPGTRLTVL.

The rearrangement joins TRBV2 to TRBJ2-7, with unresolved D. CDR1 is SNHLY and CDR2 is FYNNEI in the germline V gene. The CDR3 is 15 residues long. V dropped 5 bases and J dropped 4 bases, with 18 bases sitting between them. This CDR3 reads CASSQTTPRVYEQYF. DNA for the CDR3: TGTGCCAGCAGTCAAACTACCCCCCGGGTGTACGAGCAGTACTTC. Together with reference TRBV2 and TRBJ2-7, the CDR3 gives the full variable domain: EPEVTQTPSHQVTQMGQEVILRCVPISNHLYFYWYRQILGQKVEFLVSFYNNEISEKSEIFDDQFSVERPDGSNFTLKIRSTKLEDSAMYFCASSQTTPRVYEQYFGPGTRLTVT.